This T cell receptor (beta chain) was recorded in a study of T cells after yellow fever vaccination. This clonotype was detected ten times or more. Using its own MiXCR run on the 5' RACE reads, TCRdb lists one record per CDR3 protein. The sample contains approximately 70,000 distinct CDR3 sequences, 6.5% of which appear only once. The CDR3 runs 16 residues. Losses at the gene ends were 5 bases for V and 3 bases for J; bases not matched to a gene: 7. Germline CDR1 LNHNV, CDR2 YYDKDF (reference sequence). The V call is TRBV15, the J call TRBJ2-2, with 9 bases identical to TRBD1. This specimen was CD8+ T cells sorted from PBMCs, taken about 49 days after the first yellow fever vaccination. This receptor was identified in a man aged 18-30 years who received the YFV17D yellow fever vaccine. The DNA of the CDR3 is TGTGCCACCAGCTCTTGGGACAGGGCCGACACCGGGGAGCTGTTTTTT. Residues: CATSSWDRADTGELFF.